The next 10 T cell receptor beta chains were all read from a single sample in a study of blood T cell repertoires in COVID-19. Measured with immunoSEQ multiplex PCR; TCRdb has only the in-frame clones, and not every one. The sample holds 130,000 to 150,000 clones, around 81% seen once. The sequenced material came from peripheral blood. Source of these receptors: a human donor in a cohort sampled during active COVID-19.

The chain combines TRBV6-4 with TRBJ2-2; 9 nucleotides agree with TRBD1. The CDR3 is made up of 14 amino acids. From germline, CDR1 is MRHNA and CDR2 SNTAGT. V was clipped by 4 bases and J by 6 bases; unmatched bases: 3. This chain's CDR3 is CASSAQGAAGELFF. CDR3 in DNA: TGTGCCAGCAGTGCACAGGGGGCCGCCGGGGAGCTGTTTTTT.

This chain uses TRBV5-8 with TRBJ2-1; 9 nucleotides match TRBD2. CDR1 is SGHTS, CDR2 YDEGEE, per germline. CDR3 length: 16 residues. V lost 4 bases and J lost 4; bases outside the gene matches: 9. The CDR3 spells CASSQSSGARYNEQFF. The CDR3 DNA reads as TGTGCCAGCAGCCAATCTAGCGGGGCCAGATACAATGAGCAGTTCTTC.

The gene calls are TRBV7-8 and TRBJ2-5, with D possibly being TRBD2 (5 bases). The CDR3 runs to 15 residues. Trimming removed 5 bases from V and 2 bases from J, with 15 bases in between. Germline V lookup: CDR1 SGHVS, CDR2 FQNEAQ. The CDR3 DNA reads TGTGCCAGCAGCCAGGACCGGACGGGACAAGAGACCCAGTACTTC. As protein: CASSQDRTGQETQYF.

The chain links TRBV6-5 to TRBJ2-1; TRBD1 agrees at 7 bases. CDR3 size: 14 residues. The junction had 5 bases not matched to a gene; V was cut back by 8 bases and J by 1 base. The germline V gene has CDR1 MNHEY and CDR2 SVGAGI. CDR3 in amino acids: CASLSRGSYNEQFF. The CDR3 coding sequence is TGTGCCAGCTTGAGCAGGGGGTCCTACAATGAGCAGTTCTTC.

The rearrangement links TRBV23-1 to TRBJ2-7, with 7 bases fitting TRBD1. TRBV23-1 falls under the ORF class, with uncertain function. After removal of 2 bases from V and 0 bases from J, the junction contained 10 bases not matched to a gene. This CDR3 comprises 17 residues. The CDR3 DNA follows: TGCGCCAGCAGTCAAAAGTCAAGGGGGCCAAGCTCCTACGAGCAGTACTTC. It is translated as CASSQKSRGPSSYEQYF.

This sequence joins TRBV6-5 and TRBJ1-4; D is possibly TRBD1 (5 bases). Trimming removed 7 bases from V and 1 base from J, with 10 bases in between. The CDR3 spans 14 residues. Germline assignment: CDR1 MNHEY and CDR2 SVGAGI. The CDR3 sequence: CASKVGGTNEKLFF. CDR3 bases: TGTGCCAGCAAGGTGGGGGGAACTAATGAAAAACTGTTTTTT.

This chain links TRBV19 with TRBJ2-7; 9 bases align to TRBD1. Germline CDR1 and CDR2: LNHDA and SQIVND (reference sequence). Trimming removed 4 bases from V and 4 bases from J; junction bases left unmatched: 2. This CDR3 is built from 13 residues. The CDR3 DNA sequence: TGTGCCAGTAGTAAGACAGGGGGGTACGAGCAGTACTTC. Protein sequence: CASSKTGGYEQYF.

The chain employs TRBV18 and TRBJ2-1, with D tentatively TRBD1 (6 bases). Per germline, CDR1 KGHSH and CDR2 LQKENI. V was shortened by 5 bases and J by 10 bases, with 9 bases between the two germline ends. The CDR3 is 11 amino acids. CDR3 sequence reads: CASSTDREQFF. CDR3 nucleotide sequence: TGTGCCAGCTCAACGGACAGAGAGCAGTTCTTC.

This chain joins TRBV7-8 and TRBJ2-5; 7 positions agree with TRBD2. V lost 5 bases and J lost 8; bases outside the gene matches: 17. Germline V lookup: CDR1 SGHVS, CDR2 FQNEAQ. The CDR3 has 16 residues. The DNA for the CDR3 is TGTGCCAGCAGCCCCCTCGGACTAGTTGGGGAAGCCACCCAGTACTTC. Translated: CASSPLGLVGEATQYF.

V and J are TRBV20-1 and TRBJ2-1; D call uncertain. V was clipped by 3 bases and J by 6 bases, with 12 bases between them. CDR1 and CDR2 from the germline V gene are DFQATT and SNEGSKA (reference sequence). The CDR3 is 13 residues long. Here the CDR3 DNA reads TGCAGTGCTAGTCGTTTGGCTTTCAATGAGCAGTTCTTC. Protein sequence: CSASRLAFNEQFF.